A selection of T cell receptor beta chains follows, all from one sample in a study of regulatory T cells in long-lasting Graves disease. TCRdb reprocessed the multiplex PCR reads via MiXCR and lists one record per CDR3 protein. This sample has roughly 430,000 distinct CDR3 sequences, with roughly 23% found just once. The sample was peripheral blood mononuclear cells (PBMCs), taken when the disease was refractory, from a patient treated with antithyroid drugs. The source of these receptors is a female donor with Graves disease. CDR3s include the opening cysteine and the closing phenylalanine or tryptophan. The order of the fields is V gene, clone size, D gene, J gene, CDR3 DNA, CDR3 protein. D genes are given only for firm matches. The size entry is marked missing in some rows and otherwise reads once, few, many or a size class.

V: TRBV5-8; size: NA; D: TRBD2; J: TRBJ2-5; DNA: TGTGCCAGCAGCTTGGTTCCTAGCGGGGGCTCTGGGGAGACCCAGTACTTC; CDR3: CASSLVPSGGSGETQYF
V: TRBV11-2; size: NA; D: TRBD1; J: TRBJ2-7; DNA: TGTGCCAGCAGCTCCAGGGCGGGACAGGGACCACCGTACGAGCAGTACTTC; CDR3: CASSSRAGQGPPYEQYF
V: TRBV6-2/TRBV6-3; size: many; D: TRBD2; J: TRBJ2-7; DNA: TGTGCCAGCAGTTACAAGGAGGCGGGAGCCTACGAGCAGTACTTC; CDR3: CASSYKEAGAYEQYF
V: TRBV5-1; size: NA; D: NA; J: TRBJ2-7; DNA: TGCGCCAGCAGCTTGCTGGGAGTGGGTGAGCAGTACTTC; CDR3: CASSLLGVGEQYF
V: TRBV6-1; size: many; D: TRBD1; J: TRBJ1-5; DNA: TGTGCCAGCAGTGAAATGGGACAGGGTAATCAGCCCCAGCATTTT; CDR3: CASSEMGQGNQPQHF
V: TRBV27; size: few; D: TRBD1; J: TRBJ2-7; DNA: TGTGCCACTCAACCCGGGACAGGGGGCCACGAGCAGTACTTC; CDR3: CATQPGTGGHEQYF
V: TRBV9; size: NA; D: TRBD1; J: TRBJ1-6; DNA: TGTGCCAGTAGAGCTCGGACAGGAGATAATTCACCCCTCCACTTT; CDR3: CASRARTGDNSPLHF
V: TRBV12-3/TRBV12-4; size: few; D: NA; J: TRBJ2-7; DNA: TGTGCCAGCAGGATTAGCGGCTCCTACGAGCAGTACTTC; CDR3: CASRISGSYEQYF
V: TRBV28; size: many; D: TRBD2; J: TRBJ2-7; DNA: TGTGCCAGCAGTCTACTAGCGGGAGGGGCCAGGGACGAGCAGTACTTC; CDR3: CASSLLAGGARDEQYF
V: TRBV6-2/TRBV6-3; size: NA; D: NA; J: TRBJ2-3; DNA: TGTGCCAGCAGTTTTGTCGCGGACACAGATACGCAGTATTTT; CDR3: CASSFVADTDTQYF
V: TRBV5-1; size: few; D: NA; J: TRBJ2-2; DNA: TGCGCCAGCTCTATCTTCGGCTCCACCGGGGAGCTGTTTTTT; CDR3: CASSIFGSTGELFF
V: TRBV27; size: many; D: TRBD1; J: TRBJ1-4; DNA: TGTGCCAGCAGTTTATCAGGGACAGGGCACGAAAAACTGTTTTTT; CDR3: CASSLSGTGHEKLFF
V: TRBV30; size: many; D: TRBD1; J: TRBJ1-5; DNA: TGTGCCTGGAGCCGGGACAGGGGCAATCAGCCCCAGCATTTT; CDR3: CAWSRDRGNQPQHF
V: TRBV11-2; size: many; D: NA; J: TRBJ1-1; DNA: TGTGCCAGCAGCTTCTCTGATATGAACACTGAAGCTTTCTTT; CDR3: CASSFSDMNTEAFF
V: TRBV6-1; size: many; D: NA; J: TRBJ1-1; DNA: TGTGCCAGCAGTGACACCAATGAAGCTTTCTTT; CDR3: CASSDTNEAFF
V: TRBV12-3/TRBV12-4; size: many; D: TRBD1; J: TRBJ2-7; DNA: TGTGCCAGCAGTTCGGGACAGGGAGGTGGTGAGCAGTACTTC; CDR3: CASSSGQGGGEQYF
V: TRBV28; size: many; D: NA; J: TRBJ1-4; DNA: TGTGCCAGCAGTAAATCAGGGATTGGTGAAAAACTGTTTTTT; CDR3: CASSKSGIGEKLFF
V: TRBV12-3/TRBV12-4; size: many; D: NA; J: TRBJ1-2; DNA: TGTGCCAGCAAGGAGGGAGGGCCTTCGGAAGGCTACACCTTC; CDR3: CASKEGGPSEGYTF
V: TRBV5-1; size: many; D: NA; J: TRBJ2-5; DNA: TGTGCCAGCAGCTTCGGCGTGGGATTAGAGACCCAGTACTTC; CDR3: CASSFGVGLETQYF
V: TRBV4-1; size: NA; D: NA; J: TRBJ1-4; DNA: TGCGCCAGCAGCCAAGATCGCGGGTCTTCAGCGGGGGAAAACCTGTTTTTT; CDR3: CASSQDRGSSAGENLFF
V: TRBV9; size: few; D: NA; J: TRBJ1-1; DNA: TGTGCCAGCAGCGTAGACTCCGACAAGGCCTTTAGCCTTAACACTGAAGCTTTCTTT; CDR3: CASSVDSDKAFSLNTEAFF
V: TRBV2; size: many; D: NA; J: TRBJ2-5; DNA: TGTGCCAGCAGTGGGGCAGGAAAAGAGACCCAGTACTTC; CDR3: CASSGAGKETQYF
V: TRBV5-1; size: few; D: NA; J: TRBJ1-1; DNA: TGCGCCAGCAGCTTGGAAAGCTTTGCGAACACTGAAGCTTTCTTT; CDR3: CASSLESFANTEAFF
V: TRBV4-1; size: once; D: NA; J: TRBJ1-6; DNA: TGCGCCAGCAGCCAAGCCAGGGCGGCTTCACCCCTCCACTTT; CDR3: CASSQARAASPLHF
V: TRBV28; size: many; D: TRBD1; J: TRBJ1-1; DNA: TGTGCCAGCACCGGGACAGGGTTCGTATTGAGGGAGTTTCGCACTGAAGCTTTCTTT; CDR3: CASTGTGFVLREFRTEAFF
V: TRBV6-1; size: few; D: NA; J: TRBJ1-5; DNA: TGTGCCAGTTCGGTAGGGGAGGGGTCGCCCCAGCATTTT; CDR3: CASSVGEGSPQHF
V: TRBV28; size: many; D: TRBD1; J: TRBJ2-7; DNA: TGTGCCAGCAGTCCTGGGGACAGGTCCTACGAGCAGTACTTC; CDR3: CASSPGDRSYEQYF
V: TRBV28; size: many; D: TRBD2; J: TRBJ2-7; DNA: TGTGCCAGCAGTGAGACTAGCGTAGGCTCCTACGAGCAGTACTTC; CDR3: CASSETSVGSYEQYF
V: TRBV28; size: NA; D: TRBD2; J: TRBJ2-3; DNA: TGTGCCAGCAGTTACGGGGGGACTAGCGGGAGGACAGATACGCAGTATTTT; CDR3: CASSYGGTSGRTDTQYF
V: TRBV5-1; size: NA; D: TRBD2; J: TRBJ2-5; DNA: TGCGCCAGCAGCTTGGCCTCTAGCGGGACAGAGACCCAGTACTTC; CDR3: CASSLASSGTETQYF
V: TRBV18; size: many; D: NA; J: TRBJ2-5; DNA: TGTGCCAGCTCACCACAGGGGCCCCAAGAGACCCAGTACTTC; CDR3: CASSPQGPQETQYF
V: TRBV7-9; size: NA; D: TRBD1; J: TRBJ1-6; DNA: TGTGCCAGCAGCCTTGGACAGGAGAATTCACCCCTCCACTTT; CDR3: CASSLGQENSPLHF
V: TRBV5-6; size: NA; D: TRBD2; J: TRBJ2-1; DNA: TGTGCCAGCAGCTTGGGAGCGGGAGGTTTCAATGAGCAGTTCTTC; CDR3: CASSLGAGGFNEQFF
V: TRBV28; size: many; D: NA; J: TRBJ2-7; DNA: TGTGCCAGCACTAGGGGGGACACGAACGCCTACGAGCAGTACTTC; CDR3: CASTRGDTNAYEQYF
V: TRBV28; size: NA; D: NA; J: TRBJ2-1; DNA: TGTGCCAGCAGTCAGTTAGACAGTAGCTCCTACAATGAGCAGTTCTTC; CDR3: CASSQLDSSSYNEQFF
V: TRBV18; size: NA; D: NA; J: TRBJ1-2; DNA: TGTGCCAGCTCACCCACCGACCGGGGTATCTATGGCTACACCTTC; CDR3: CASSPTDRGIYGYTF
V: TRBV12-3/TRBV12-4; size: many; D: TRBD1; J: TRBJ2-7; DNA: TGTGCCAGCAGTCAGGGGGCCGGCGAGCAGTACTTC; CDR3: CASSQGAGEQYF
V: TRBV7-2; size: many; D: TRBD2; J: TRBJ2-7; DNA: TGTGCCAGCAGCTTAGCGCGACTAGCGCGGGAGCAGTACTTC; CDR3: CASSLARLAREQYF
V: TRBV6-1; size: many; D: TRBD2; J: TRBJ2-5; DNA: TGTGCCAGCAGTGGACTAGCGGGAGAGACCCAGTACTTC; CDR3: CASSGLAGETQYF
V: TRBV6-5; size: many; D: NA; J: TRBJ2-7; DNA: TGTGCCAGCAGTTACTCGTGGAATAAGTCCTCACGGGACGAGCAGTACTTC; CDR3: CASSYSWNKSSRDEQYF
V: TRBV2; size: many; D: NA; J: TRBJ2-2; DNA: TGTGCCAGGGGGTGGCTAGAAAACACCGGGGAGCTGTTTTTT; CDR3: CARGWLENTGELFF
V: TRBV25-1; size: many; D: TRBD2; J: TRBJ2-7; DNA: TGTGCCAGCAGTGAAGGGCCGGGAAAATCCGGGACTAGCGGGAAGTCCTACGAGCAGTACTTC; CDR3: CASSEGPGKSGTSGKSYEQYF
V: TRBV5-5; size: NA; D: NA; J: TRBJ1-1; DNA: TGTGCCAGCAGCTTGACCAGGTGCTCTGAAGCTTTCTTT; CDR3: CASSLTRCSEAFF
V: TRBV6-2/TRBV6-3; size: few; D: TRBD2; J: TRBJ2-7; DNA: TGTGCCAGTTCTATAGCGGGACACTACGAGCAGTACTTC; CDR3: CASSIAGHYEQYF
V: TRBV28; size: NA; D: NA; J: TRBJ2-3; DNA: TGTGCCAGCGGGAGCGCAGATACGCAGTATTTT; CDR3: CASGSADTQYF